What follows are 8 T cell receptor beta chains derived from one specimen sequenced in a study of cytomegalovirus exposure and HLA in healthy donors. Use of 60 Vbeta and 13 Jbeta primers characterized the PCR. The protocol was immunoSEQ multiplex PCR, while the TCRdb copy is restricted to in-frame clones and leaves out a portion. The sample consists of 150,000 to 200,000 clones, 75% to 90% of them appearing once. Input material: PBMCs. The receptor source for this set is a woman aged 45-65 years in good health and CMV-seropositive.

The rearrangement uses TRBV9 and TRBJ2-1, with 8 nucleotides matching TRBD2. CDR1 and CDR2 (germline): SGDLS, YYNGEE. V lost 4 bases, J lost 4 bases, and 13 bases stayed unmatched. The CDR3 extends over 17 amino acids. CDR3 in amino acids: CASSPAVAGSDYNEQFF. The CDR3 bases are TGTGCCAGCAGCCCTGCGGTAGCGGGGTCAGATTACAATGAGCAGTTCTTC.

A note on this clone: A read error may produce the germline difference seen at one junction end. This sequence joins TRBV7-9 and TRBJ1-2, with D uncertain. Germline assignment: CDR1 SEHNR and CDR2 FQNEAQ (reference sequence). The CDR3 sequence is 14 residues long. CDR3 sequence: CSSSLEPANYGYTF. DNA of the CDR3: TGTTCCAGCAGCTTAGAGCCAGCGAACTATGGCTACACCTTC.

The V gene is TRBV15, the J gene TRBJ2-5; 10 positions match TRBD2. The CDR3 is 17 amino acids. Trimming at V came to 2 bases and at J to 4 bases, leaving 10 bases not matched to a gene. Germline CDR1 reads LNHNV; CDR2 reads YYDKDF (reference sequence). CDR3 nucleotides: TGTGCCACCAGCAGAAGTCGTCTAGCGGGAGTTCGAGAGACCCAGTACTTC. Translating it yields CATSRSRLAGVRETQYF.

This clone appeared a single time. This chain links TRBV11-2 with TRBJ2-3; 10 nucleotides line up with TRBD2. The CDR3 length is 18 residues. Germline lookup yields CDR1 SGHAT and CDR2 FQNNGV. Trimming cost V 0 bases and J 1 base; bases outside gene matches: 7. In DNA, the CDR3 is TGTGCCAGCAGCTTAGAATCTTGGACTAGCGGAGGCACAGATACGCAGTATTTT. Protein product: CASSLESWTSGGTDTQYF.

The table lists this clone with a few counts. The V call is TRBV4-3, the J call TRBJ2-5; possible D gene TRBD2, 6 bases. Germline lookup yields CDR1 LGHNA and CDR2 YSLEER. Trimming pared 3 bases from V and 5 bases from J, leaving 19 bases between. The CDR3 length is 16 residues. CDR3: CASSQTGSGEGETQYF. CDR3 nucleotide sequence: TGCGCCAGCAGCCAGACGGGGTCGGGGGAAGGGGAGACCCAGTACTTC.

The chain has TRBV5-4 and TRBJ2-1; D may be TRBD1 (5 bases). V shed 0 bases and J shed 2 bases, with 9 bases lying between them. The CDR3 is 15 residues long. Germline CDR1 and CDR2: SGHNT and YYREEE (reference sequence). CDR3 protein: CASSLAGAAYNEQFF. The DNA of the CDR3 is TGTGCCAGCAGCTTGGCTGGGGCCGCCTACAATGAGCAGTTCTTC.

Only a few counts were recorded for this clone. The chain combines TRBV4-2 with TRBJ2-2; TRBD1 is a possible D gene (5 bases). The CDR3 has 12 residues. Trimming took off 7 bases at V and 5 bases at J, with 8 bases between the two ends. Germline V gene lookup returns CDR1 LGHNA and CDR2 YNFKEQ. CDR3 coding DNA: TGTGCCAGCAAAGGGGAAACCGGGGAGCTGTTTTTT. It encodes CASKGETGELFF.

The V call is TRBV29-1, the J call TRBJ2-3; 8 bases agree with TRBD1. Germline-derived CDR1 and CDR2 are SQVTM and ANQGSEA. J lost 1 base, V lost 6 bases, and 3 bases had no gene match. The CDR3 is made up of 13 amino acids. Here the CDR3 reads CSVSTGGTDTQYF. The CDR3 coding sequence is TGCAGCGTCTCGACAGGGGGCACAGATACGCAGTATTTT.